The entry that follows covers one T cell receptor (beta chain) sequence. Its antigen is not identified. Any history of autoimmune disease or systemic immunosuppression disqualified patients. Assay used: immunoSEQ multiplex PCR; TCRdb lists only in-frame clones, some missing. The data hold more than 65,000 clones, with 85% observed a single time. This entry is derived from a study of OX40 agonist ivuxolimab in advanced cancers. On the study more broadly: The eligibility criteria allowed prior anti-PD-1, anti-PD-L1 or anti-CTLA-4 therapy, and 40% had some.

General study points: Normalized expansion of T-cell clones was also low for some nonresponders.

This sequence was found in an adult with an advanced solid tumor such as melanoma, head and neck, liver or kidney cancer. Here the sequenced sample was CD4+ or CD8+ T cells sorted from blood, taken in a trial of the OX40 agonist ivuxolimab.

This CDR3 is CAISERQGSHEQYF. CDR3 coding DNA: TGTGCCATCAGTGAGAGGCAGGGGAGCCACGAGCAGTACTTC. The chain uses TRBV10-3 and TRBJ2-7; D perhaps matches TRBD1 (6 bases). Trimming shortened V by 2 bases and J by 5 bases, and 13 bases separated the two germline ends. CDR3 size: 14 residues. CDR1 ENHRY and CDR2 SYGVKD come from the germline V gene.